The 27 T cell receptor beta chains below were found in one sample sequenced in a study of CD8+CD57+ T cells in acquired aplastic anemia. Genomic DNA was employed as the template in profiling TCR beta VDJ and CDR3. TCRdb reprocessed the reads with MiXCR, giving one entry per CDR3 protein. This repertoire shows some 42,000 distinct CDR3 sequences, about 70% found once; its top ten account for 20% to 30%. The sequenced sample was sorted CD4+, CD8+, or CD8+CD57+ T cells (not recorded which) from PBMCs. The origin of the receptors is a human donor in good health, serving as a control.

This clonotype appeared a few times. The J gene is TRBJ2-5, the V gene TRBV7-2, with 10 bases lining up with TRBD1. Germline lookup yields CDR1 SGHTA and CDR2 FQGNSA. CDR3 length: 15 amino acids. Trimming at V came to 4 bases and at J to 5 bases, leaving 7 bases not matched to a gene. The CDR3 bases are TGTGCCAGCAGCTCCGGACAGGGGGTGGGGGAGACCCAGTACTTC. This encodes CASSSGQGVGETQYF.

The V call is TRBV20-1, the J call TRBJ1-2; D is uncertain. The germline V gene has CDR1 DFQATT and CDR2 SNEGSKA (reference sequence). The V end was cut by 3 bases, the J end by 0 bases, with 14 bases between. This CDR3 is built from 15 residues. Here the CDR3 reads CSASLPSGANYGYTF. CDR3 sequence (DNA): TGCAGTGCTAGCCTTCCGTCGGGCGCTAACTATGGCTACACCTTC.

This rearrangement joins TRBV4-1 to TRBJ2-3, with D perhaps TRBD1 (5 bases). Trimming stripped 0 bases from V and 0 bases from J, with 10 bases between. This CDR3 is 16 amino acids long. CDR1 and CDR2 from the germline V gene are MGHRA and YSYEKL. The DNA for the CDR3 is TGCGCCAGCAGCCAAGATGGGGCTACTAGCACAGATACGCAGTATTTT. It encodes CASSQDGATSTDTQYF.

CDR3 sequence: CASSPSGNTIYF. The CDR3 coding sequence is TGTGCCAGTAGTCCCTCTGGAAACACCATATATTTT. The chain is built from TRBV19 and TRBJ1-3; D gene uncertain. The CDR3 is 12 residues long. Looked up from germline, CDR1 is LNHDA and CDR2 is SQIVND (reference sequence). Deletions cut 5 bases from V and 0 bases from J, with 2 bases between.

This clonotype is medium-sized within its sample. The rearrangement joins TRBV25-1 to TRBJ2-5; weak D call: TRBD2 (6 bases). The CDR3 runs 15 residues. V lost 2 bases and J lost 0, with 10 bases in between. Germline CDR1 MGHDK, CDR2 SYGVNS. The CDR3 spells CASSEGGADQETQYF. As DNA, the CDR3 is TGTGCCAGCAGTGAAGGAGGGGCAGACCAAGAGACCCAGTACTTC.

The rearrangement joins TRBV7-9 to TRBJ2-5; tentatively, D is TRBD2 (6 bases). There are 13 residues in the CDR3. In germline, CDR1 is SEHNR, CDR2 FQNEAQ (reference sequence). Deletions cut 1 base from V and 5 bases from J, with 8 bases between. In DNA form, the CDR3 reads TGTGCCAGCAGCTTAGGGGGGGTCGAGACCCAGTACTTC. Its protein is CASSLGGVETQYF.

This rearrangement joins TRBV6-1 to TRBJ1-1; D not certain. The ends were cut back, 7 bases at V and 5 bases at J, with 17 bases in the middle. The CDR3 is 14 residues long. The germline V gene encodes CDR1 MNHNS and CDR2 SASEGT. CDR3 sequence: CASKRPPPGTEAFF. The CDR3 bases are TGTGCCAGCAAACGTCCGCCCCCCGGGACTGAAGCTTTCTTT.

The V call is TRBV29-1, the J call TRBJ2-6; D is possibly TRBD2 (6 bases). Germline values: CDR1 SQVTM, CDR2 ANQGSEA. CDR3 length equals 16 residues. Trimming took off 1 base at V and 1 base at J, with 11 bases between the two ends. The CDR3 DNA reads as TGCAGCGTTGAAGTCGACGGGGGATCTGGGGCCAACGTCCTGACTTTC. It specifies CSVEVDGGSGANVLTF. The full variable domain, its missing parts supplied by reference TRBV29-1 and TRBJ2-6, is SAVISQKPSRDICQRGTSLTIQCQVDSQVTMMFWYRQQPGQSLTLIATANQGSEATYESGFVIDKFPISRPNLTFSTLTVSNMSPEDSSIYLCSVEVDGGSGANVLTFGAGSRLTVL.

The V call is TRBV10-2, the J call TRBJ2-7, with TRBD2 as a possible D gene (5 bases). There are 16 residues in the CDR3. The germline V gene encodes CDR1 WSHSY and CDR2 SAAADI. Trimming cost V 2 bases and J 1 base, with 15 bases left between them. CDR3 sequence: CASSEAGSFVSYEQYF. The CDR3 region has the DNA TGCGCCAGCAGTGAGGCGGGTAGCTTCGTTTCCTACGAGCAGTACTTC.

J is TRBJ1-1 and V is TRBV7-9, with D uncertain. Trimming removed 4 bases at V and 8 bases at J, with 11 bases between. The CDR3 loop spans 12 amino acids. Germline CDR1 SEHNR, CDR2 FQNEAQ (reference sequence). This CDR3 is CASSSIIPEAFF. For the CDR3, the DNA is TGTGCCAGCAGCTCCATCATCCCCGAAGCTTTCTTT.

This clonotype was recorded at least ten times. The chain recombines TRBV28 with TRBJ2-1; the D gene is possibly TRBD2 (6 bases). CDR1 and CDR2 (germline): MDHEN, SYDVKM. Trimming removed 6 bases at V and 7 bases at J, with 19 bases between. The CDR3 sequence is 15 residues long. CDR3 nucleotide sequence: TGTGCCAGCAGCCGTGGAGGCGGGGAAAGAAATGAGCAGTTCTTC. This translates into CASSRGGGERNEQFF.

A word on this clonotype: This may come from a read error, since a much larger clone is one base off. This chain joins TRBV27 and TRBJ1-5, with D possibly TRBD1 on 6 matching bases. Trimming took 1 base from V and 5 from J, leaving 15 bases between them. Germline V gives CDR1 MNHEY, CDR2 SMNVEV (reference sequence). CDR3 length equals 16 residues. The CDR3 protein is CASSLLGAGAYQPQHF. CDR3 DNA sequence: TGTGCCAGCAGTTTATTGGGGGCAGGGGCCTATCAGCCCCAGCATTTT.

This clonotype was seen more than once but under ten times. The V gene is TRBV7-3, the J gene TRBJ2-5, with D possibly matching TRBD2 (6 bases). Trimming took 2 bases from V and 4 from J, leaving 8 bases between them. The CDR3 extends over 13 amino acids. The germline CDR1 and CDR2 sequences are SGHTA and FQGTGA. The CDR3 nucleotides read TGTGCCAGCAGCTTAGTGCGGGGAGAGACCCAGTACTTC. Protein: CASSLVRGETQYF.

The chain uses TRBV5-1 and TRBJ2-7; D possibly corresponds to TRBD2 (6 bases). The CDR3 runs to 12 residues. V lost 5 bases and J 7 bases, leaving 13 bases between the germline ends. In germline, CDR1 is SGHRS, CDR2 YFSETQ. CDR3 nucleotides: TGCGCCAGCAGACATGACGCGGGGGAGCAGTACTTC. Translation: CASRHDAGEQYF.

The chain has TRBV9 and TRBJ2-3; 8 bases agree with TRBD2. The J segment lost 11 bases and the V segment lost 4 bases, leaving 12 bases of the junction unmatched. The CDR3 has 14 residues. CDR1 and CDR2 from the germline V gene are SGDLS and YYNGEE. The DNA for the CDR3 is TGTGCCAGCAGCAAACCGGGACTAGGGGTAGGGCAGTATTTT. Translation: CASSKPGLGVGQYF.

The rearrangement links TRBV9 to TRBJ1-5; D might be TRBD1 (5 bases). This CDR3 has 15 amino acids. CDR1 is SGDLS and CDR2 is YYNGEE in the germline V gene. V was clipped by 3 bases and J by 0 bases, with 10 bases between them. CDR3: CASSAGILSNQPQHF. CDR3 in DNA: TGTGCCAGCAGCGCAGGGATCCTTAGCAATCAGCCCCAGCATTTT.

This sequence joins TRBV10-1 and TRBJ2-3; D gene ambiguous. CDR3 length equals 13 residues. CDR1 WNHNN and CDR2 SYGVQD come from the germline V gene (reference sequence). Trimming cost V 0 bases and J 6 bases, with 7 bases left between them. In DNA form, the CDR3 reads TGCGCCAGCAGTGAGTCTCCCCGGGATACGCAGTATTTT. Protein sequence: CASSESPRDTQYF.

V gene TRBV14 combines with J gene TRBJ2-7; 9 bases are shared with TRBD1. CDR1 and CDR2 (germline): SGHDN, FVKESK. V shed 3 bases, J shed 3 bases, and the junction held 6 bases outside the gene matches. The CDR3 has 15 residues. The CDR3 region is CASSHHRGPGYEQYF. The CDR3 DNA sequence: TGTGCCAGCAGCCATCACAGGGGGCCAGGCTACGAGCAGTACTTC.

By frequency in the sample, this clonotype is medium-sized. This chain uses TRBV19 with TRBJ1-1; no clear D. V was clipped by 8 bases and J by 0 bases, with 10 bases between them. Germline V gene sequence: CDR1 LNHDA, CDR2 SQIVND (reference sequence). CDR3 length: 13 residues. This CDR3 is CASGLLMNTEAFF. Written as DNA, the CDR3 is TGTGCCAGTGGGCTGTTAATGAACACTGAAGCTTTCTTT.

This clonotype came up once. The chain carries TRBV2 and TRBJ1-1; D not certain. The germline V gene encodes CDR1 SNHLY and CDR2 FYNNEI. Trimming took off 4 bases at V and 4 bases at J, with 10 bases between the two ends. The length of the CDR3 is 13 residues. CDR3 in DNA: TGTGCCAGCAGTGTCGATTGGACCACTGAAGCTTTCTTT. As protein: CASSVDWTTEAFF.

The CDR3 spells CASSLSNQPQHF. The CDR3 DNA is TGTGCCAGCAGCTTGAGCAATCAGCCCCAGCATTTT. This chain uses TRBV7-2 with TRBJ1-5; no clear D. Germline CDR1 is SGHTA and CDR2 is FQGNSA. The length of the CDR3 is 12 residues. V lost 3 bases, J lost 1 base, and 1 base lay in between.

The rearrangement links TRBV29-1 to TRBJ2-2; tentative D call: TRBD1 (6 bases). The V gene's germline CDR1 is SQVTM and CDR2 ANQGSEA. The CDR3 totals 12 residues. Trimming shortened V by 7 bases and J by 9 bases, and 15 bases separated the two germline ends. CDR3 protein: CSGKTGQRELFF. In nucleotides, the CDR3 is TGCAGCGGCAAGACAGGACAACGGGAGCTGTTTTTT.

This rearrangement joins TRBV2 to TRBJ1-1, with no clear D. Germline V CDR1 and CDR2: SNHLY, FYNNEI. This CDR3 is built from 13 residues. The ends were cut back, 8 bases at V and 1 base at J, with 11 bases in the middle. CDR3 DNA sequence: TGTGCCAGCGAAAGAGAGTCGAACACTGAAGCTTTCTTT. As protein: CASERESNTEAFF.

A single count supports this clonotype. The CDR3 DNA follows: TGTGCCATCAGGGACAGGGCTGGCTACACCTTC. Its protein product is CAIRDRAGYTF. The genes are TRBV10-3 and TRBJ1-2; 8 bases align to TRBD1. CDR3 size: 11 residues. The germline V gene has CDR1 ENHRY and CDR2 SYGVKD. V shed 6 bases and J 7 bases; nucleotides not matched to a gene: 1.

The CDR3 reads CASSANGNTIYF. The DNA of the CDR3 is TGTGCCAGCAGCGCCAACGGAAACACCATATATTTT. The rearrangement joins TRBV9 to TRBJ1-3; no firm D call. This CDR3 contains 12 residues. The germline V and J ends were trimmed by 3 bases and 4 bases, with 5 bases remaining between them. Per the germline V gene, CDR1 is SGDLS and CDR2 is YYNGEE.

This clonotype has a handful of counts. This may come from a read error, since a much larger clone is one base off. CDR3 DNA: TGCGCCAGCAGCCACCTGGACAGCCGAATCTGGGAGAACACTGAAGCTCTCTTT. This gives the protein CASSHLDSRIWENTEALF. The chain is built from TRBV4-3 and TRBJ1-1; D possibly corresponds to TRBD1 (6 bases). The CDR3 has 18 residues. Per the germline V gene, CDR1 is LGHNA and CDR2 is YSLEER.

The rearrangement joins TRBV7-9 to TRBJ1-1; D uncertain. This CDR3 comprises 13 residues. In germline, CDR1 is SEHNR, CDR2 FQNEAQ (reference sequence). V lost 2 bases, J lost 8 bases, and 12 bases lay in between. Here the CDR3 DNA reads TGTGCCAGCAGCTTATTCTCAGACCGGGAAGCTTTCTTT. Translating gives CASSLFSDREAFF.